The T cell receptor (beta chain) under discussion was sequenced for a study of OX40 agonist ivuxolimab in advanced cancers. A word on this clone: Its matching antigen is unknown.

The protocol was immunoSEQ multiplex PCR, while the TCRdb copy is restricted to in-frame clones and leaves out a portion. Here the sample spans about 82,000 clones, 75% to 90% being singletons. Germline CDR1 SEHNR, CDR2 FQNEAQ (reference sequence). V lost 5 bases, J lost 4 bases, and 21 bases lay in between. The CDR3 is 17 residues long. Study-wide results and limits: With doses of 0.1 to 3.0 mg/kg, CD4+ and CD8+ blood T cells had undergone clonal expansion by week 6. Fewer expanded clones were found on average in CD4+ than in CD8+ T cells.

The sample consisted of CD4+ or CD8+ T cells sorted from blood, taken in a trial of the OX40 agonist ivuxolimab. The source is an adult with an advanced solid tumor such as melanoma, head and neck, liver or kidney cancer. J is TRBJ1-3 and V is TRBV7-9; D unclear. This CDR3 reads CASSPRPGLPWGNTIYF. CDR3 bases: TGTGCCAGCAGCCCCCGGCCAGGCCTACCGTGGGGAAACACCATATATTTT.